The 29 T cell receptor beta chains below all came from one sample that was sequenced in a study of regulatory T cells in long-lasting Graves disease. Arm-PCR with iRepertoire HTBI primers amplified the CDR3 regions for these TCR beta libraries. TCRdb recomputed calls from the multiplex PCR reads with MiXCR, one row per CDR3 protein. The data show 420,000 or so distinct CDR3 sequences, over 15% seen once. This sample's time point: newly diagnosed GD, antithyroid drugs for less than 3 months. TCR sequences were obtained from RNA taken from PBMCs. The same data also went into a second study, on T cells in Graves' hyperthyroidism and ophthalmopathy.

The sample was peripheral blood mononuclear cells (PBMCs), taken at new diagnosis, from a patient treated with antithyroid drugs. These receptors all stem from a young woman with Graves disease.

This clonotype was seen only a few times. V and J are TRBV3-1 and TRBJ2-1, with TRBD1 as a possible D gene (5 bases). Germline V CDR1 and CDR2: LGHDT, YNNKEL (reference sequence). Between the trimmed V and J ends, which lost 9 bases and 5 bases, there was a span of 14 bases. The CDR3 runs 13 residues. The CDR3 loop is CASSGAVDNEQFF. CDR3 nucleotides: TGTGCCAGTAGTGGGGCGGTAGACAATGAGCAGTTCTTC.

This clonotype was detected many times. The rearrangement joins TRBV28 to TRBJ2-1; 7 bases agree with TRBD1. CDR3 length equals 17 residues. Germline trimming cut 4 bases from V and 1 base from J; bases unmatched to any gene: 10. Per the germline V gene, CDR1 is MDHEN and CDR2 is SYDVKM. CDR3 in amino acids: CASSSLTGSLSYNEQFF. Here the CDR3 DNA reads TGTGCCAGCAGTTCCCTGACAGGGAGTCTTTCCTACAATGAGCAGTTCTTC.

This clonotype was recorded many times. This sequence joins TRBV27 and TRBJ1-2; D is uncertain. The CDR3 loop spans 13 amino acids. V lost 5 bases and J 8 bases, leaving 15 bases between the germline ends. CDR1 is MNHEY, CDR2 SMNVEV, per germline (reference sequence). The CDR3 bases are TGTGCCAGCAGTCTAGCCCCAGGTGACGGCTACACCTTC. Translating it yields CASSLAPGDGYTF.

This chain joins TRBV28 and TRBJ1-3, with D possibly matching TRBD1 (5 bases). The V and J ends lost 5 bases and 0 bases respectively, with 26 bases between them. From germline, CDR1 is MDHEN and CDR2 SYDVKM. CDR3 size: 20 residues. The chain's CDR3 is CASSAQDRLTPVSSGNTIYF. As DNA, the CDR3 is TGTGCCAGCAGTGCCCAAGACAGACTAACCCCTGTATCCTCTGGAAACACCATATATTTT.

The chain is built from TRBV12-3 or TRBV12-4 and TRBJ1-1; 7 bases match TRBD1. The CDR3 totals 14 residues. Trimming at V came to 5 bases and at J to 3 bases, leaving 6 bases not matched to a gene. CDR3 sequence reads: CASSPTTGDTEAFF. CDR3 bases: TGTGCCAGCAGTCCGACCACAGGGGACACTGAAGCTTTCTTT.

This clonotype showed up many times. This chain connects TRBV20-1 to TRBJ2-7; TRBD2 matches at 7 bases. Per the germline V gene, CDR1 is DFQATT and CDR2 is SNEGSKA (reference sequence). The V and J ends lost 5 bases and 2 bases, in that order; junction bases with no gene match: 9. This CDR3 comprises 14 residues. CDR3 bases: TGCAGTGCTCCCAGCTCACGGGAGGCCTACGAGCAGTACTTC. Its translation is CSAPSSREAYEQYF.

This clonotype occurred many times. The chain links TRBV20-1 to TRBJ2-3; TRBD2 might be the D (6 bases). Trimming removed 6 bases from V and 3 bases from J, with 22 bases in between. The CDR3 runs 16 residues. CDR1 is DFQATT and CDR2 is SNEGSKA in the germline V gene (reference sequence). The CDR3 loop reads CSAILASLRGTDTQYF. In DNA form, the CDR3 reads TGCAGTGCGATTCTAGCGTCACTGAGGGGAACAGATACGCAGTATTTT.

With regard to this clonotype: The junction departs from germline at one end; a sequencing error may be responsible. The J gene is TRBJ2-1, the V gene TRBV10-3, with 8 bases that match TRBD2. The CDR3 runs 16 residues. The germline CDR1 and CDR2 sequences are ENHRY and SYGVKD. The CDR3 spells CAISPQAGAAYNERFF. In nucleotides, the CDR3 is TGTGCCATCAGTCCCCAAGCGGGAGCGGCCTACAATGAGCGGTTCTTC.

This clonotype occurred many times. V gene TRBV20-1 combines with J gene TRBJ2-1; D not resolved. This CDR3 contains 14 residues. Trimming pared 5 bases from V and 0 bases from J, leaving 11 bases between. Germline V gene data show CDR1 as DFQATT and CDR2 as SNEGSKA (reference sequence). In DNA, the CDR3 is TGCAGTGCTTCAAGACGCAGCTCCTACAATGAGCAGTTCTTC. This sequence encodes CSASRRSSYNEQFF.

This chain uses TRBV6-1 with TRBJ2-2; D not resolved. The CDR3 is 11 residues long. With 7 bases removed from V and 8 bases from J, the gap between germline ends came to 8 bases. Looked up from germline, CDR1 is MNHNS and CDR2 is SASEGT. The CDR3 loop is CASTSRGELFF. For the CDR3, the DNA is TGTGCCAGCACCTCCCGAGGGGAGCTGTTTTTT.

The chain couples TRBV9 to TRBJ2-2; 7 bases line up with TRBD2. Losses at the gene ends were 7 bases for V and 1 base for J; bases not matched to a gene: 4. The germline V gene encodes CDR1 SGDLS and CDR2 YYNGEE. This CDR3 contains 14 residues. The CDR3 loop reads CASCPSGNTGELFF. The CDR3 coding sequence is TGTGCCAGCTGTCCTAGCGGGAACACCGGGGAGCTGTTTTTT. The full variable domain, rest sourced from reference TRBV9 and TRBJ2-2, is DSGVTQTPKHLITATGQRVTLRCSPRSGDLSVYWYQQSLDQGLQFLIQYYNGEERAKGNILERFSAQQFPDLHSELNLSSLELGDSALYFCASCPSGNTGELFFGEGSRLTVL.

In its sample, this clonotype was seen a few times. The chain couples TRBV9 to TRBJ2-2; 10 bases map to TRBD2. The V and J ends lost 2 bases and 3 bases, in that order; junction bases with no gene match: 10. CDR1 SGDLS and CDR2 YYNGEE come from the germline V gene. CDR3 size: 18 residues. The DNA for the CDR3 is TGTGCCAGCAGCGTGTTAGCGGGAGGTCTAGCGGACACCGGGGAGCTGTTTTTT. Its protein product is CASSVLAGGLADTGELFF.

The table lists this clonotype with many counts. This sequence joins TRBV29-1 and TRBJ2-3; a weak D match, TRBD2 (6 bases). Germline V CDR1 and CDR2: SQVTM, ANQGSEA. CDR3 size: 14 residues. Trimming removed 3 bases from V and 2 bases from J, with 12 bases in between. CDR3 residues: CSVESRESTDTQYF. CDR3 sequence (DNA): TGCAGCGTTGAGTCTCGGGAGTCCACAGATACGCAGTATTTT.

At least ten counts were recorded for this clonotype. CDR3 protein: CAWGQVGTEAFF. CDR3 coding DNA: TGTGCCTGGGGACAGGTTGGGACTGAAGCTTTCTTT. This chain links TRBV30 with TRBJ1-1; TRBD1 matches 7 bases. The CDR3 extends over 12 amino acids. Germline assignment: CDR1 GTSNPN and CDR2 SVGIG (reference sequence). V trimming: 5 bases; J trimming: 5 bases; junction bases outside the gene matches: 5.

Only a few counts were recorded for this clonotype. The chain carries TRBV28 and TRBJ1-5; D possibly corresponds to TRBD1 (5 bases). Germline CDR1 reads MDHEN; CDR2 reads SYDVKM. The V end was cut by 5 bases, the J end by 5 bases, with 16 bases between. This CDR3 spans 15 amino acids. The DNA for the CDR3 is TGTGCCAGCAGTAGGCAGGGAGGGAGCGATCAGCCCCAGCATTTT. Its protein product is CASSRQGGSDQPQHF.

In its sample, this clonotype was seen once. The rearrangement links TRBV6-2 or TRBV6-3 to TRBJ2-5, with D tentatively TRBD1 (5 bases). Germline CDR1 is MNHEY and CDR2 is SVGEGT. The CDR3 extends over 17 amino acids. V was pared by 2 bases and J by 4 bases, with 20 bases between. The CDR3, as DNA: TGTGCCAGCAGTTACCCCTTTGGGCAGGGCGATCCAGAGACCCAGTACTTC. Protein product: CASSYPFGQGDPETQYF.

The genes are TRBV28 and TRBJ1-2; D uncertain. Germline V lookup: CDR1 MDHEN, CDR2 SYDVKM. This CDR3 contains 13 residues. With 2 bases removed from V and 8 bases from J, the gap between germline ends came to 12 bases. The CDR3 loop reads CASSLTGGQGYTF. The CDR3 DNA sequence: TGTGCCAGCAGTTTAACTGGAGGGCAGGGCTACACCTTC.

This clonotype has at least ten counts. The chain combines TRBV30 with TRBJ2-1; no definite D call. Germline CDR1 and CDR2: GTSNPN and SVGIG (reference sequence). V lost 4 bases and J 3 bases, leaving 13 bases between the germline ends. The CDR3 totals 14 residues. CDR3 nucleotide sequence: TGTGCCTGGACCGATTCGTCCTTCTACAATGAGCAGTTCTTC. This translates into CAWTDSSFYNEQFF.

This clonotype was detected many times. This chain uses TRBV12-3 or TRBV12-4 with TRBJ1-1; D uncertain. Trimming removed 4 bases from V and 1 base from J, with 10 bases in between. The CDR3 spans 14 residues. CDR3 protein: CASSSASTNTEAFF. CDR3 nucleotide sequence: TGTGCCAGCAGTTCGGCCAGCACGAACACTGAAGCTTTCTTT.

The chain combines TRBV6-5 with TRBJ2-1; 13 bases map to TRBD2. CDR1 MNHEY and CDR2 SVGAGI come from the germline V gene. The junction had 10 bases not matched to a gene; V was cut back by 4 bases and J by 7 bases. This CDR3 region has 17 residues. The chain's CDR3 is CASSSPPLAGGWNEQFF. The CDR3 DNA is TGTGCCAGCAGTTCCCCGCCACTAGCGGGGGGGTGGAATGAGCAGTTCTTC.

This clonotype has at least ten counts. The V gene is TRBV28, the J gene TRBJ2-7; 10 bases align to TRBD2. Germline assignment: CDR1 MDHEN and CDR2 SYDVKM. There are 16 residues in the CDR3. J gave up 2 bases and V 5 bases, and 9 bases lay outside the gene matches. CDR3 nucleotide sequence: TGTGCCAGCAGTACTACAGCGGGAGGGCCGGCCTACGAGCAGTACTTC. This gives the protein CASSTTAGGPAYEQYF.

With regard to this clonotype: Just one base apart from a much larger clone, this may be a read error. CDR3 sequence reads: CTSKPMGDRGYEQYF. CDR3 DNA: TGTACCAGCAAACCTATGGGGGACAGGGGTTACGAGCAGTACTTC. The chain carries TRBV28 and TRBJ2-7; 10 positions agree with TRBD1. This CDR3 is 15 amino acids long. CDR1 and CDR2 from the germline V gene are MDHEN and SYDVKM.

In its sample, this clonotype was seen a few times. The V call is TRBV12-3 or TRBV12-4, the J call TRBJ2-7; 12 bases agree with TRBD2. J gave up 6 bases and V 5 bases, and 11 bases lay outside the gene matches. This CDR3 region has 16 residues. CDR3 sequence: CASSPRLAGAPGEQYF. In nucleotides, the CDR3 is TGTGCCAGCAGTCCCCGACTAGCGGGAGCACCGGGCGAGCAGTACTTC.

This clonotype was observed many times. The rearrangement links TRBV27 to TRBJ2-5, with D tentatively TRBD2 (6 bases). Germline CDR1 is MNHEY and CDR2 is SMNVEV (reference sequence). With 6 bases removed from V and 5 bases from J, the gap between germline ends came to 19 bases. This CDR3 region has 15 residues. In DNA form, the CDR3 reads TGTGCCAGCAGAACTTCGACTAGTTGGTGGGAGACCCAGTACTTC. Amino acids: CASRTSTSWWETQYF.

This clonotype was seen repeatedly, ten times or more. The rearrangement joins TRBV28 to TRBJ1-2; perhaps TRBD1 as D (6 bases). The CDR3 length is 15 residues. Trimming pared 1 base from V and 1 base from J, leaving 10 bases between. In germline, CDR1 is MDHEN, CDR2 SYDVKM. The CDR3 DNA is TGTGCCAGCAGTTTATCGGGGGGCCTTAACTATGGCTACACCTTC. Translation gives CASSLSGGLNYGYTF.

At least ten counts were recorded for this clonotype. The J gene is TRBJ2-7, the V gene TRBV18; D gene uncertain. Germline CDR1 and CDR2: KGHSH and LQKENI. Between the trimmed V and J ends, which lost 3 bases and 4 bases, there was a span of 16 bases. The CDR3 runs 15 residues. The chain's CDR3 is CASSPYRNLKYEQYF. Written as DNA, the CDR3 is TGTGCCAGCTCACCTTATAGGAACCTGAAATACGAGCAGTACTTC.

There are a few counts of this clonotype. The DNA for the CDR3 is TGTGCCAGTAGTGCGGACAGTTTCTATGGCTACACCTTC. It is translated as CASSADSFYGYTF. The rearrangement joins TRBV19 to TRBJ1-2; D is perhaps TRBD1 (6 bases). Germline V lookup: CDR1 LNHDA, CDR2 SQIVND (reference sequence). This CDR3 has 13 residues. The V gene lost 5 bases and the J gene lost 4 bases, with 11 bases spanning the gap.

CDR3 sequence: CASNGGGRWGVEQYF. The CDR3 bases are TGTGCCAGCAATGGGGGAGGCAGGTGGGGTGTCGAGCAGTACTTC. This chain uses TRBV12-3 or TRBV12-4 with TRBJ2-7, with D maybe TRBD2 (6 bases). V was shortened by 7 bases and J by 6 bases, with 22 bases between the two germline ends. The CDR3 contains 15 residues.

This clonotype was seen only a few times. CDR3 protein: CASSLELLAGVYF. CDR3 nucleotide sequence: TGTGCCAGCAGCTTAGAACTTCTAGCGGGAGTCTACTTC. The rearrangement links TRBV7-2 to TRBJ2-5, with TRBD2 matching over 10 bases. V was clipped by 1 base and J by 14 bases; unmatched bases: 7. Germline-derived CDR1 and CDR2 are SGHTA and FQGNSA. The CDR3 extends over 13 amino acids.